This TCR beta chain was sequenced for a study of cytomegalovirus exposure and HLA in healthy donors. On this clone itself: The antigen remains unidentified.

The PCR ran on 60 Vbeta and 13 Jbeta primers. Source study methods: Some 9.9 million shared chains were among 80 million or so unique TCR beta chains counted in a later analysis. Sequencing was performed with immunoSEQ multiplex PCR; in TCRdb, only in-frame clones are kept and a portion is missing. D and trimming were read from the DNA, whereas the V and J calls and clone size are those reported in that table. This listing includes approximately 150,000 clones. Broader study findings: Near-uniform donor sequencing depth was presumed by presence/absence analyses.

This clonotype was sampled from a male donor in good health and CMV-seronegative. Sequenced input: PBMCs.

In DNA, the CDR3 is TGTGCCAGCAGTTCCGGGAGCTATGGCTACACCTTC. This gives the protein CASSSGSYGYTF. The chain couples TRBV27 to TRBJ1-2; no reliable D call. Germline-derived CDR1 and CDR2 are MNHEY and SMNVEV (reference sequence). The CDR3 loop spans 12 amino acids. Trimming shortened V by 4 bases and J by 4 bases, and 7 bases separated the two germline ends.